This T cell receptor (beta chain) emerged from a study of shared clonotypes between healthy human individuals. The CDR3 consists of 15 residues. Trimming took 1 base from V and 4 from J; bases not matched to a gene: 7. Germline V CDR1 and CDR2: MGHRA, YSYEKL. Only in-frame clones appear in the TCRdb table, and some are missing; sequencing was by immunoSEQ multiplex PCR. This table holds approximately 97,000 clones, approximately 61% found once. Specimen: memory CD8+ T cells sorted from blood. Subset defined: CD45RO+ cells pooled with CCR7-negative TemRA cells. This clonotype was obtained from a man aged 25 to 40 in good health. V is TRBV4-1 and J is TRBJ2-7, with TRBD2 identical over 7 bases. DNA of the CDR3: TGCGCCAGCAGCCAAGGAGAAGCGGGGCGATACGAGCAGTACTTC. Amino acid sequence: CASSQGEAGRYEQYF.